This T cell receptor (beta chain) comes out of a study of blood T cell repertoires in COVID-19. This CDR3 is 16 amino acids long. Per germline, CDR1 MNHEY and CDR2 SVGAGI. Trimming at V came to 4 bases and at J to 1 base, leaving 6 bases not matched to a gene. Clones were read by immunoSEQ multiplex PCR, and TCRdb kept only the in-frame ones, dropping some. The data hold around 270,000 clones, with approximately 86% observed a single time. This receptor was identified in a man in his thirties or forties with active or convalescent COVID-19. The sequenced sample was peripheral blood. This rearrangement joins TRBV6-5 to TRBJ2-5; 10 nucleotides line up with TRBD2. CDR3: CASSLPGLAFQETQYF. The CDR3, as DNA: TGTGCCAGCAGTTTACCGGGACTAGCGTTCCAAGAGACCCAGTACTTC.